Presented here are 20 T cell receptor beta chains from one specimen sequenced in a study of T cells after posttransplantation cyclophosphamide. The assay was immunoSEQ multiplex PCR, and TCRdb's table has in-frame clones only and misses some. The data hold around 20,000 clones, with 97% observed a single time. The naive gate required viable CD3+CD4+ or CD3+CD8+ cells with CCR7+CD45RA+CD45RO-CD95-CD27+CD28+ phenotype. Specimen: naive CD4+ T cells sorted from PBMCs. These receptors were collected from a man over 45 in good health, CMV-negative, and a related stem cell transplant donor.

The chain couples TRBV19 to TRBJ2-3; possible D gene TRBD2, 6 bases. CDR1 is LNHDA and CDR2 is SQIVND in the germline V gene (reference sequence). V was cut by 4 bases and J by 6 bases, with 8 bases left in between. This CDR3 region has 12 residues. CDR3 DNA sequence: TGTGCCAGTAGTAGCGGGAAGGATACGCAGTATTTT. Its protein is CASSSGKDTQYF.

The rearrangement links TRBV7-3 to TRBJ2-2; TRBD2 matches 12 bases. Germline lookup yields CDR1 SGHTA and CDR2 FQGTGA. J lost 4 bases, V lost 5 bases, and 14 bases had no gene match. This CDR3 spans 19 amino acids. In DNA, the CDR3 is TGTGCCAGCAGCGACCGGGTCAGACTAGCGGGAGTTGGCACCGGGGAGCTGTTTTTT. Its translation: CASSDRVRLAGVGTGELFF.

The chain carries TRBV5-8 and TRBJ1-5; D unresolved. The germline gives CDR1 SGHTS, CDR2 YDEGEE. This CDR3 contains 12 residues. V was clipped by 3 bases and J by 6 bases, with 7 bases between them. CDR3 in amino acids: CASSWGAQPQHF. In DNA form, the CDR3 reads TGTGCCAGCAGCTGGGGAGCTCAGCCCCAGCATTTT.

V usage is TRBV10-3 and J usage is TRBJ2-3; 9 nucleotides align to TRBD1. J lost 6 bases, V lost 6 bases, and 7 bases had no gene match. CDR1 and CDR2 (germline): ENHRY, SYGVKD. This CDR3 has 14 residues. The CDR3 sequence: CAIRTTGGADTQYF. In nucleotides, the CDR3 is TGTGCCATCAGGACCACAGGGGGCGCCGATACGCAGTATTTT.

This CDR3 is CASSHGQGLRKMNTEAFF. In DNA, the CDR3 is TGTGCCAGCAGCCACGGACAGGGTCTTAGGAAGATGAACACTGAAGCTTTCTTT. The V and J genes are TRBV21-1 and TRBJ1-1; the table's D call TRBD1 went unverified against the DNA. TRBV21-1 is recorded as a pseudogene. CDR3 length: 18 amino acids.

V is TRBV5-5 and J is TRBJ1-5; D possibly corresponds to TRBD1 (5 bases). This CDR3 contains 13 residues. Germline lookup yields CDR1 SGHKS and CDR2 YYEKEE (reference sequence). The ends were cut back, 1 base at V and 6 bases at J, with 8 bases in the middle. The CDR3 region has the DNA TGTGCCAGCAGCTTGCTTCAGGGTCAGCCCCAGCATTTT. Protein product: CASSLLQGQPQHF.

The chain joins TRBV6-5 to TRBJ2-6; D unresolved. V was pared by 2 bases and J by 2 bases, with 7 bases between. The CDR3 spans 15 residues. Germline V CDR1 and CDR2: MNHEY, SVGAGI. CDR3 DNA sequence: TGTGCCAGCAGTTACCGTCGGGCTGGGGCCAACGTCCTGACTTTC. This encodes CASSYRRAGANVLTF.

The rearrangement joins TRBV10-3 to TRBJ2-2, with unresolved D. V gave up 3 bases and J gave up 0 bases, with 5 bases separating them. Germline CDR1 and CDR2: ENHRY and SYGVKD. This CDR3 comprises 14 residues. The CDR3 DNA is TGTGCCATCAGTGACAGCGCGAACACCGGGGAGCTGTTTTTT. It codes for CAISDSANTGELFF.

The CDR3 loop reads CASSTLTGGDVRGYTF. The CDR3 DNA follows: TGTGCCAGTAGTACGCTGACAGGAGGTGATGTGCGTGGCTACACCTTC. The chain has TRBV19 and TRBJ1-2, with D possibly TRBD1 on 6 matching bases. The CDR3 totals 16 residues. The V end was cut by 4 bases, the J end by 7 bases, with 22 bases between. CDR1 and CDR2 from the germline V gene are LNHDA and SQIVND (reference sequence).

This chain links TRBV5-1 with TRBJ2-2; TRBD2 aligns across 11 bases. This CDR3 is 16 amino acids long. Germline V gene lookup returns CDR1 SGHRS and CDR2 YFSETQ. The V gene end was trimmed by 3 bases and the J gene end by 6 bases; junction bases not matched to a gene: 7. The CDR3 protein is CASSWILAGGPGELFF. The DNA for the CDR3 is TGCGCCAGCAGCTGGATTCTAGCGGGAGGCCCCGGGGAGCTGTTTTTT.

The J gene is TRBJ2-3, the V gene TRBV7-3, with TRBD2 matching 11 bases. Looked up from germline, CDR1 is SGHTA and CDR2 is FQGTGA. CDR3 length: 14 residues. V was pared by 6 bases and J by 1 base, with 0 bases of the junction left unmatched. The CDR3, as DNA: TGTGCCAGCAGGGGACTAGCGGGCACAGATACGCAGTATTTT. Translating it yields CASRGLAGTDTQYF. The variable domain in full, with the rest retrieved from reference TRBV7-3 and TRBJ2-3, is GAGVSQTPSNKVTEKGKYVELRCDPISGHTALYWYRQSLGQGPEFLIYFQGTGAADDSGLPNDRFFAVRPEGSVSTLKIQRTERGDSAVYLCASRGLAGTDTQYFGPGTRLTVL.

This clone was counted once. The J gene is TRBJ2-2, the V gene TRBV9; a weak D match, TRBD2 (5 bases). The V end was cut by 4 bases, the J end by 1 base, with 11 bases between. Germline-derived CDR1 and CDR2 are SGDLS and YYNGEE. The CDR3 loop spans 15 amino acids. The DNA of the CDR3 is TGTGCCAGCAGCCCATCGGCGGGGAACACCGGGGAGCTGTTTTTT. Its protein product is CASSPSAGNTGELFF.

V and J are TRBV10-1 and TRBJ2-1, with 9 bases aligning to TRBD2. V lost 3 bases, J lost 8 bases, and 8 bases stayed unmatched. The CDR3 is 15 residues long. Germline V gene sequence: CDR1 WNHNN, CDR2 SYGVQD (reference sequence). In nucleotides, the CDR3 is TGCGCCAGCAGTGACCCCGGGACTAGCCCCGATGAGCAGTTCTTC. This codes for CASSDPGTSPDEQFF.

This chain uses TRBV5-5 with TRBJ2-3; 12 bases line up with TRBD1. Losses at the gene ends were 4 bases for V and 4 bases for J; bases not matched to a gene: 7. The germline CDR1 and CDR2 sequences are SGHKS and YYEKEE (reference sequence). The length of the CDR3 is 16 residues. The CDR3 protein is CASSAGTGGAADTQYF. The CDR3, as DNA: TGTGCCAGCAGCGCGGGGACAGGGGGCGCGGCAGATACGCAGTATTTT.

The V and J genes are TRBV9 and TRBJ2-5, with a tentative D call TRBD2 (6 bases). Trimming removed 4 bases from V and 5 bases from J, with 18 bases in between. The V gene's germline CDR1 is SGDLS and CDR2 YYNGEE. The CDR3 totals 15 residues. The chain's CDR3 is CASSPRPQEGETQYF. The CDR3 DNA follows: TGTGCCAGCAGCCCCCGCCCCCAGGAGGGGGAGACCCAGTACTTC. Based on the CDR3 plus reference TRBV9 and TRBJ2-5, the full variable domain is DSGVTQTPKHLITATGQRVTLRCSPRSGDLSVYWYQQSLDQGLQFLIQYYNGEERAKGNILERFSAQQFPDLHSELNLSSLELGDSALYFCASSPRPQEGETQYFGPGTRLLVL.

The chain uses TRBV4-3 and TRBJ2-7; D might be TRBD2 (5 bases). Germline V CDR1 and CDR2: LGHNA, YSLEER. Trimming removed 1 base at V and 2 bases at J, with 12 bases between. CDR3 length: 15 amino acids. The CDR3 protein is CASSQGAGSTYEQYF. The CDR3 bases are TGCGCCAGCAGCCAAGGGGCGGGCAGTACCTACGAGCAGTACTTC.

This clone has just one count. V gene TRBV7-6 combines with J gene TRBJ2-7; TRBD2 might be the D (6 bases). Germline V gene sequence: CDR1 SGHVS, CDR2 FNYEAQ. V was shortened by 4 bases and J by 3 bases, with 16 bases between the two germline ends. There are 15 residues in the CDR3. This CDR3 reads CASSSHEQRVYEQYF. For the CDR3, the DNA is TGTGCCAGCAGCTCCCATGAGCAGCGGGTCTACGAGCAGTACTTC.

This clone was seen just once. The J gene is TRBJ1-5, the V gene TRBV7-2, with TRBD1 matching 9 bases. Looked up from germline, CDR1 is SGHTA and CDR2 is FQGNSA. The CDR3 runs to 16 residues. V lost 3 bases to trimming and J lost 1 base; unmatched junction nucleotides: 4. Written as DNA, the CDR3 is TGTGCCAGCAGCTTTACCGGGACAGGGAGCAATCAGCCCCAGCATTTT. Its protein is CASSFTGTGSNQPQHF.

The chain links TRBV30 to TRBJ1-4; D gene unclear. Germline V CDR1 and CDR2: GTSNPN, SVGIG (reference sequence). The germline V and J ends were trimmed by 1 base and 0 bases, with 9 bases remaining between them. This CDR3 has 15 amino acids. The CDR3 reads CAWSAVTATNEKLFF. DNA for the CDR3: TGTGCCTGGAGTGCTGTCACAGCAACTAATGAAAAACTGTTTTTT. The full variable domain, with the rest looked up from reference TRBV30 and TRBJ1-4, is SQTIHQWPATLVQPVGSPLSLECTVEGTSNPNLYWYRQAAGRGLQLLFYSVGIGQISSEVPQNLSASRPQDRQFILSSKKLLLSDSGFYLCAWSAVTATNEKLFFGSGTQLSVL.

J is TRBJ2-7 and V is TRBV29-1, with 8 bases matching TRBD1. The CDR3 consists of 13 residues. Trimming removed 6 bases from V and 6 bases from J; junction bases left unmatched: 10. Germline V gives CDR1 SQVTM, CDR2 ANQGSEA. This CDR3 reads CSVDRQGNAEQYF. The CDR3 DNA reads TGCAGCGTGGACCGACAGGGGAACGCCGAGCAGTACTTC.